This T cell receptor (beta chain) emerged from a study of CD8+ T cells in alopecia areata. Overall study context: Treatment of the treated patients consisted of oral tofacitinib, 5 to 10 mg twice daily. Whole-study findings and limits: Among patients, TCR sharing was less clear than in mice, a difference possibly due in part to HLA diversity in the patient population. For patients receiving tofacitinib, scalp clonality and expanded CD8+ clones among the top 100 significantly decreased. Across lesional scalp, and particularly alopecia totalis/universalis, clonality surpassed that of normal scalp.

The sample holds a few counts of this clone. Its antigen is unknown. The CDR3 spans 15 residues. The V and J ends lost 1 base and 3 bases respectively, with 12 bases between them. Germline CDR1 reads SGHAT; CDR2 reads FQDESV (reference sequence). Isolated RNA was reverse transcribed into cDNA used as the sequencing template. Profiling relied on immunoSEQ multiplex PCR, and the TCRdb table lists in-frame clones only, not all of them. The table shows approximately 7,600 clones, with 64% occurring only once. Described treatment: oral pan-JAK inhibitor, 5-10 mg twice daily. As part of sample collection, lesional scalp punch biopsies and peripheral blood were taken from alopecia areata patients.

The source is a human donor with alopecia areata. The sample in question was skin, obtained at week 4, from a patient treated with tofacitinib. The chain recombines TRBV11-1 with TRBJ2-5, with D tentatively TRBD1 (6 bases). In nucleotides, the CDR3 is TGTGCCAGCAGCTTAGGGGGACAAACCGAAGAGACCCAGTACTTC. Its protein is CASSLGGQTEETQYF.